The clone carrying this T cell receptor (beta chain) was observed a handful of times. Its antigen is unknown. Other DNA sequences in this sample translate to the same CDR3. Germline V lookup: CDR1 SNHLY, CDR2 FYNNEI. V was pared by 4 bases and J by 4 bases, with 1 base of the junction left unmatched. This CDR3 has 13 amino acids. This record belongs to a study of beta chain features in type 1 diabetes. Study results and limitations: Type 1 diabetes patients had fewer VDJ junction insertions and more deletions. For Type 1 diabetes patients, all four CD4+ subsets carried TCRB CDR3s that were moderately but significantly shorter.

Sequencing targeted expressed TCRB transcripts, as all isolated RNA had been reverse transcribed. Produced via immunoSEQ multiplex PCR; TCRdb's table is partial and in-frame only. The profile covers about 660,000 clones, with about an eighth appearing a single time and approximately 0.039% taken by the ten largest. A single heparinised blood sample, averaging around 110 mL, was obtained per donor. The receptor was isolated from a man between 18 and 29 years old with type 1 diabetes. The chain joins TRBV2 to TRBJ2-5; 9 bases map to TRBD2. The sample comprised naive CD4+ T cells from blood. The CDR3 DNA reads TGTGCCAGCAGTGGTAGCGGGAGAGAGACCCAGTACTTC. Amino acids: CASSGSGRETQYF.